Listed below are T cell receptor beta chains from one sample, sequenced in a study of cytomegalovirus exposure and HLA in healthy donors. Clones were sequenced by immunoSEQ multiplex PCR, and TCRdb holds only the in-frame ones, with some missing. The sample includes 100,000 to 150,000 clones, roughly 80% seen only once; the top ten take 11%. The sequenced sample consisted of PBMCs. The receptor set was obtained from a man under 40 in good health and CMV-seropositive. Each CDR3 is given with its conserved first and last residue. Each record gives: CDR3 DNA, CDR3 protein, J gene, clone size, D gene, V gene. D genes are given only for firm matches. Some rows mark clone size as missing; the rest say once, few, many or name a class of expanded clone.

cdr3_nt: TGTGCCAGTAGTATCGGGTTTCGGGAGACCCAGTACTTC; cdr3_aa: CASSIGFRETQYF; j_call: TRBJ2-5; clone_size: NA; d_call: NA; v_call: TRBV19
cdr3_nt: TGTGCCAGCAGACGCGGACGGGAGACCTACGAGCAGTACTTC; cdr3_aa: CASRRGRETYEQYF; j_call: TRBJ2-7; clone_size: NA; d_call: NA; v_call: TRBV2
cdr3_nt: TGCGCCAGCAGCCAGACGGGAAGCACAGATACGCAGTATTTT; cdr3_aa: CASSQTGSTDTQYF; j_call: TRBJ2-3; clone_size: NA; d_call: NA; v_call: TRBV5-1
cdr3_nt: TGTGCCAGCAGGGACACAGGGGGCGCGAGCAATCAGCCCCAGCATTTT; cdr3_aa: CASRDTGGASNQPQHF; j_call: TRBJ1-5; clone_size: NA; d_call: TRBD1; v_call: TRBV27
cdr3_nt: TGTGCCAGCTCGGGGGAGGCGGGGGGTTACAATGAGCAGTTCTTC; cdr3_aa: CASSGEAGGYNEQFF; j_call: TRBJ2-1; clone_size: NA; d_call: TRBD2; v_call: TRBV4-2
cdr3_nt: TGTGCCTGGAGTCTTTACAGGATCCCCCCCCCGGGGGTCTTT; cdr3_aa: CAWSLYRIPPPGVF; j_call: TRBJ1-1; clone_size: NA; d_call: NA; v_call: TRBV30
cdr3_nt: TGTGCCAGCAGCGACAGGGGTCCCTACGAGCAGTACTTC; cdr3_aa: CASSDRGPYEQYF; j_call: TRBJ2-7; clone_size: once; d_call: TRBD1; v_call: TRBV7-8
cdr3_nt: TGTGTCACCGGAGAGGGAGGGGATGGCTACACCTTC; cdr3_aa: CVTGEGGDGYTF; j_call: TRBJ1-2; clone_size: NA; d_call: NA; v_call: TRBV2
cdr3_nt: TGTGCCAGTAGGTCCGGACAGGGACCCTATGGCTACACCTTC; cdr3_aa: CASRSGQGPYGYTF; j_call: TRBJ1-2; clone_size: NA; d_call: TRBD1; v_call: TRBV19
cdr3_nt: TGTGCCAGTAGGTCAGGGAGCACAGATACGCAGTATTTT; cdr3_aa: CASRSGSTDTQYF; j_call: TRBJ2-3; clone_size: NA; d_call: NA; v_call: TRBV2
cdr3_nt: TGTGCCAGTAGTCATTACAGGGGCGGGGAGCTGTTTTTT; cdr3_aa: CASSHYRGGELFF; j_call: TRBJ2-2; clone_size: NA; d_call: TRBD1; v_call: TRBV19
cdr3_nt: TGTGCCAGCAGCTTACAGGGGGTGGGAGGGCCCCAGCATTTT; cdr3_aa: CASSLQGVGGPQHF; j_call: TRBJ1-5; clone_size: NA; d_call: TRBD1; v_call: TRBV9
cdr3_nt: TGTGCCAGCAGCAGGGGACTAGTCCAAGAGACCCAGTACTTC; cdr3_aa: CASSRGLVQETQYF; j_call: TRBJ2-5; clone_size: NA; d_call: TRBD2; v_call: TRBV7-2
cdr3_nt: TGTGCCAGCAGTTTCAGGGTTCGGGACTATGGCTACACCTTC; cdr3_aa: CASSFRVRDYGYTF; j_call: TRBJ1-2; clone_size: once; d_call: NA; v_call: TRBV6-1
cdr3_nt: TGTGCCAGCAGCTTGTCTCGGACAGGTACCTACGAGCAGTACTTC; cdr3_aa: CASSLSRTGTYEQYF; j_call: TRBJ2-7; clone_size: NA; d_call: TRBD1; v_call: TRBV5-4
cdr3_nt: TGTGCCAGCAGCCAGCAGCGGTCCGGGACCTACGAGCAGTACTTC; cdr3_aa: CASSQQRSGTYEQYF; j_call: TRBJ2-7; clone_size: NA; d_call: NA; v_call: TRBV28
cdr3_nt: TGTGCCTGGAGCCCGTCAGGGCTTCAGCCCCAGCATTTT; cdr3_aa: CAWSPSGLQPQHF; j_call: TRBJ1-5; clone_size: few; d_call: NA; v_call: TRBV30
cdr3_nt: TGTGCCAGCAGCTTGTATGCGCAGGGTTACAATGAGCAGTTCTTC; cdr3_aa: CASSLYAQGYNEQFF; j_call: TRBJ2-1; clone_size: NA; d_call: NA; v_call: TRBV5-6
cdr3_nt: TGTGCCACCAGCAGAGGTCAGAATTCACCCCTCCACTTT; cdr3_aa: CATSRGQNSPLHF; j_call: TRBJ1-6; clone_size: NA; d_call: NA; v_call: TRBV15
cdr3_nt: TGCGCCAGCAGCTCGACAGGGACCTATAATTCACCCCTCCACTTT; cdr3_aa: CASSSTGTYNSPLHF; j_call: TRBJ1-6; clone_size: NA; d_call: TRBD1; v_call: TRBV5-1
cdr3_nt: TGTGCCAGCAGCCCCTGGGGGGGCGGCGGGGCCAACGTCCTGACTTTC; cdr3_aa: CASSPWGGGGANVLTF; j_call: TRBJ2-6; clone_size: NA; d_call: NA; v_call: TRBV5-6
cdr3_nt: TGTGCCTGCACGGGACTAGCAGGCTACGAGCAGTACTTC; cdr3_aa: CACTGLAGYEQYF; j_call: TRBJ2-7; clone_size: NA; d_call: TRBD2; v_call: TRBV30
cdr3_nt: TGTGCCAGTGCAGGCTCTGGAGGCGGCAATGAGCAGTTCTTC; cdr3_aa: CASAGSGGGNEQFF; j_call: TRBJ2-1; clone_size: NA; d_call: NA; v_call: TRBV19
cdr3_nt: TGCAGTGGGCAGGAAAACACTGAAGCTTTCTTT; cdr3_aa: CSGQENTEAFF; j_call: TRBJ1-1; clone_size: NA; d_call: NA; v_call: TRBV29-1
cdr3_nt: TGTGCCAGCAGGGGGGGATCTGGGGCCAACGTCCTGACTTTC; cdr3_aa: CASRGGSGANVLTF; j_call: TRBJ2-6; clone_size: NA; d_call: NA; v_call: TRBV6-5
cdr3_nt: TGTGCCAGCAGCCCCAGGAGGGCTAGCACAGATACGCAGTATTTT; cdr3_aa: CASSPRRASTDTQYF; j_call: TRBJ2-3; clone_size: NA; d_call: NA; v_call: TRBV5-4
cdr3_nt: TGCGCCAGCAGCCAATGGGAGACTAGAGGAAGTCAAGAGACCCAGTACTTC; cdr3_aa: CASSQWETRGSQETQYF; j_call: TRBJ2-5; clone_size: NA; d_call: NA; v_call: TRBV4-1
cdr3_nt: TGTGCCAGTAGCCTCAGGGGGTACAATGAGCAGTTCTTC; cdr3_aa: CASSLRGYNEQFF; j_call: TRBJ2-1; clone_size: NA; d_call: TRBD1; v_call: TRBV19
cdr3_nt: TGTGCCATCAGTTCTATTCCGGGACAGGGTAGGGGAAAACTGTTTTTT; cdr3_aa: CAISSIPGQGRGKLFF; j_call: TRBJ1-4; clone_size: NA; d_call: TRBD1; v_call: TRBV10-3
cdr3_nt: TGTGCCAGTTTGTTGTCCTCTCAGGGCACTGAAGCTTTCTTT; cdr3_aa: CASLLSSQGTEAFF; j_call: TRBJ1-1; clone_size: NA; d_call: NA; v_call: TRBV27
cdr3_nt: TGTGCCAGCAGCCGGACAGGGCGGTACGAGCAGTACTTC; cdr3_aa: CASSRTGRYEQYF; j_call: TRBJ2-7; clone_size: NA; d_call: TRBD1; v_call: TRBV7-2
cdr3_nt: TGTGCCAGCAGCCTCGGACAGGGCTTTCAGCCCCAGCATTTT; cdr3_aa: CASSLGQGFQPQHF; j_call: TRBJ1-5; clone_size: NA; d_call: TRBD1; v_call: TRBV7-2
cdr3_nt: TGCGCCAGCAGCCCGACAGGGGCGTATAGCAATCAGCCCCAGCATTTT; cdr3_aa: CASSPTGAYSNQPQHF; j_call: TRBJ1-5; clone_size: NA; d_call: TRBD1; v_call: TRBV5-1
cdr3_nt: TGCGCCAGCAGTCAATGGCCACAGGGGGCTAAGGGCAATCAGCCCCAGCATTTT; cdr3_aa: CASSQWPQGAKGNQPQHF; j_call: TRBJ1-5; clone_size: NA; d_call: TRBD1; v_call: TRBV23-1
cdr3_nt: TGTGCCAGCAGTTTACATCTGCAGGGGGCCGGAGAGACCCAGTACTTC; cdr3_aa: CASSLHLQGAGETQYF; j_call: TRBJ2-5; clone_size: NA; d_call: TRBD1; v_call: TRBV28
cdr3_nt: TGCGCCAGCAGCCAAGATTTGGGGGGAAGGGCCGGGGAGCTGTTTTTT; cdr3_aa: CASSQDLGGRAGELFF; j_call: TRBJ2-2; clone_size: NA; d_call: NA; v_call: TRBV4-3
cdr3_nt: TGTGCCAGCAGTTTATTCCGACCGGGACAGGGCTACGCAACTAATGAAAAACTGTTTTTT; cdr3_aa: CASSLFRPGQGYATNEKLFF; j_call: TRBJ1-4; clone_size: once; d_call: TRBD1; v_call: TRBV28